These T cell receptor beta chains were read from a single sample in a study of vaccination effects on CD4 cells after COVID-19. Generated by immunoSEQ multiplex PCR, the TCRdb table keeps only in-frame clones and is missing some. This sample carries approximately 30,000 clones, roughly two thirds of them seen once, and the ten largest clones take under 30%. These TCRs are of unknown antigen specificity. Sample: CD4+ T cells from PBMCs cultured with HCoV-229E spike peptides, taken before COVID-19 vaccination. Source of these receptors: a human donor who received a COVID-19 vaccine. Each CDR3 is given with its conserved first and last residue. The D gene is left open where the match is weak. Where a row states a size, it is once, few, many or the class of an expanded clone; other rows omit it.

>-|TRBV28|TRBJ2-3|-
CASTPSTGTDTQYF
TGTGCCAGCACTCCTTCCACTGGCACAGATACGCAGTATTTT
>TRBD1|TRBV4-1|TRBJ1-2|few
CASSQEVGSRGHYGYTF
TGCGCCAGCAGCCAAGAGGTCGGCTCCAGGGGGCACTATGGCTACACCTTC
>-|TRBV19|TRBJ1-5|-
CASSTAGSNQPQHF
TGTGCCAGTAGTACGGCAGGGAGCAATCAGCCCCAGCATTTT
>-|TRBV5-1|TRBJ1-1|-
CASRVVWGNTEAFF
TGCGCCAGCAGGGTTGTGTGGGGCAACACTGAAGCTTTCTTT
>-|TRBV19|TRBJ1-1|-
CASSIASGTRTEAFF
TGTGCCAGTAGTATAGCCTCAGGGACCCGCACTGAAGCTTTCTTT
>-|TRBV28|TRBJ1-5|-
CASSLFWGGQPQHF
TGTGCCAGCAGTTTATTCTGGGGAGGTCAGCCCCAGCATTTT
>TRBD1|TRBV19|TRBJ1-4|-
CASSPRQGREEKLFF
TGTGCCAGTAGTCCCCGACAGGGGAGAGAGGAAAAACTGTTTTTT
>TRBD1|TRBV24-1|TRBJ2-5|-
CATSEGGDRGRWGETQYF
TGTGCCACCAGTGAGGGAGGGGACAGGGGGCGCTGGGGAGAGACCCAGTACTTC
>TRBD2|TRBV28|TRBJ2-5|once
CASSYGGAMRETQYF
TGTGCCAGCAGCTACGGGGGGGCGATGCGGGAGACCCAGTACTTC
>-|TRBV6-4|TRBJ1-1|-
CASRFSGARNTEAFF
TGTGCCAGCCGTTTCTCAGGGGCGCGGAACACTGAAGCTTTCTTT
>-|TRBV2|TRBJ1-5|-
CASSEVGQPQHF
TGTGCCAGCAGTGAAGTGGGTCAGCCCCAGCATTTT
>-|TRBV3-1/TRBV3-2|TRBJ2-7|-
CASSQGGRLHEQYF
TGTGCCAGCAGCCAGGGGGGTAGATTGCACGAGCAGTACTTC
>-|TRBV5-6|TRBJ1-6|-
CASRPPHPNSPLHF
TGTGCCAGCCGCCCCCCTCACCCCAATTCACCCCTCCACTTT
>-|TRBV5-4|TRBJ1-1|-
CASSLDRMNTEAFF
TGTGCCAGCAGCCTGGACAGAATGAACACTGAAGCTTTCTTT
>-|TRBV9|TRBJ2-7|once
CASSIRDGYEQYF
TGTGCCAGCAGCATCCGGGACGGCTACGAGCAGTACTTC
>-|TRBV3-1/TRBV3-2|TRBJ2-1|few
CASSQELAWAEQFF
TGTGCCAGCAGCCAAGAACTAGCCTGGGCTGAGCAGTTCTTC
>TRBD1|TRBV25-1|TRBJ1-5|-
CASSEGRQGNQPQHF
TGTGCCAGCAGTGAAGGGAGACAGGGGAATCAGCCCCAGCATTTT
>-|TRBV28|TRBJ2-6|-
CASSPGSSGANVLTF
TGTGCCAGCAGTCCCGGGAGCTCTGGGGCCAACGTCCTGACTTTC
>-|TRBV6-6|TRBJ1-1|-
CASIFWGENTEAFF
TGTGCCAGCATTTTTTGGGGTGAGAACACTGAAGCTTTCTTT
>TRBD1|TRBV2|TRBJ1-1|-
CASGQGRTEAFF
TGTGCCAGCGGACAGGGAAGGACTGAAGCTTTCTTT
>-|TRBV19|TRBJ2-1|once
CASSIWLWGPNNEQFF
TGTGCCAGTAGTATCTGGTTGTGGGGGCCTAACAATGAGCAGTTCTTC
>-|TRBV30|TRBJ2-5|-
CAWQGPAETQYF
TGTGCCTGGCAAGGACCGGCGGAGACCCAGTACTTC
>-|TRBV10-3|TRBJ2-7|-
CAISVGVRGEQYF
TGTGCCATCAGTGTGGGGGTACGAGGGGAGCAGTACTTC
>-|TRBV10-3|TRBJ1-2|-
CAGREAANYGYTF
TGTGCCGGCAGGGAGGCGGCTAACTATGGCTACACCTTC
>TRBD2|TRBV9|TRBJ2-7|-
CASSVGLGGSYEQYF
TGTGCCAGCAGCGTAGGTTTGGGGGGGTCGTACGAGCAGTACTTC
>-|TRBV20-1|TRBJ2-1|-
CSGRSYNEQFF
TGCAGTGGGAGAAGCTACAATGAGCAGTTCTTC
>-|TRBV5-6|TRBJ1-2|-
CASSPAGVLEGYTF
TGTGCCAGCAGCCCCGCGGGGGTACTGGAAGGCTACACCTTC
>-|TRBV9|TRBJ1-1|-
CASSVDPGANTEAFF
TGTGCCAGCAGCGTAGATCCCGGCGCAAACACTGAAGCTTTCTTT
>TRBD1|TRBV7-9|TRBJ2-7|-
CASSLGDREKQYF
TGTGCCAGCAGCTTAGGGGACAGGGAGAAGCAGTACTTC
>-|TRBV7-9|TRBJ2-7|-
CASSPRGTASYEQYF
TGTGCCAGCAGCCCCCGGGGGACAGCCTCCTACGAGCAGTACTTC
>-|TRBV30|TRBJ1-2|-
CASNRVGGYGYTF
TGTGCCTCCAACAGGGTGGGGGGCTATGGCTACACCTTC
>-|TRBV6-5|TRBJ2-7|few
CASSYGDSSYEQYF
TGTGCCAGCAGTTACGGAGATAGCTCCTACGAGCAGTACTTC
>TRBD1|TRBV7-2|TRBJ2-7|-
CASSPDRGPSYEQYF
TGTGCCAGCAGCCCAGACAGGGGGCCATCCTACGAGCAGTACTTC
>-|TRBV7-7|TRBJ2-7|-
CASSPRGGSYEQYF
TGTGCTAGCAGCCCCCGGGGAGGTTCCTACGAGCAGTACTTC
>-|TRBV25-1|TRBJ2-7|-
CASSEYRGSSYEQYF
TGTGCCAGCAGTGAATATCGTGGTAGCTCCTACGAGCAGTACTTC
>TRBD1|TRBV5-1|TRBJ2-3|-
CASSGLGQGVGDTQYF
TGCGCCAGCAGCGGGCTGGGACAGGGTGTAGGTGATACGCAGTATTTT
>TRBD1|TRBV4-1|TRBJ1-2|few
CASSQALTGNYGYTF
TGCGCCAGCAGCCAAGCTCTGACAGGGAACTATGGCTACACCTTC